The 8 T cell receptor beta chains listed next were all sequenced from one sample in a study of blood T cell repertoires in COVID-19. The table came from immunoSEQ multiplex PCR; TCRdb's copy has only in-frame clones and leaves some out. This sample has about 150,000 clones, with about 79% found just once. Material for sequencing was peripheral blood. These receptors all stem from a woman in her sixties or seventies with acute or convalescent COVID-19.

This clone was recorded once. The CDR3 sequence is CAWRGRAAGYTF. CDR3 bases: TGTGCCTGGAGGGGGCGCGCCGCTGGCTACACCTTC. This chain joins TRBV30 and TRBJ1-2, with D maybe TRBD1 (5 bases). Per germline, CDR1 GTSNPN and CDR2 SVGIG (reference sequence). Deletions cut 3 bases from V and 7 bases from J, with 12 bases between. CDR3 size: 12 residues.

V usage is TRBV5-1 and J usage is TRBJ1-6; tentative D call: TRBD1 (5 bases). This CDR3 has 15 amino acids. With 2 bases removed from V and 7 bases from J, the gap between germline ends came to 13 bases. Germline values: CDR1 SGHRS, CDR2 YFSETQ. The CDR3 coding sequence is TGCGCCAGCAGCTTCATAGGCCAGGGAAATTCACCCCTCCACTTT. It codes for CASSFIGQGNSPLHF.

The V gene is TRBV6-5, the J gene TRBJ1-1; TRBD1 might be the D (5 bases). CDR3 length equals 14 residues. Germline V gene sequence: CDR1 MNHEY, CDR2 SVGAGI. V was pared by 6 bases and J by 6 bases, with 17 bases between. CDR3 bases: TGTGCCAGCAGGACCCGAGGCAGGGTTCCTGAAGCTTTCTTT. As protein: CASRTRGRVPEAFF.

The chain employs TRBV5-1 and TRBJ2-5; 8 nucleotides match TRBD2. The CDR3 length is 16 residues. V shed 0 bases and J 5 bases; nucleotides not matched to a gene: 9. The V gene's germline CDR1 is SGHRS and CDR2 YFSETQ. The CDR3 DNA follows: TGCGCCAGCAGCTTGGACGGGGGGGGCGGTCTCGAGACCCAGTACTTC. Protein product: CASSLDGGGGLETQYF.

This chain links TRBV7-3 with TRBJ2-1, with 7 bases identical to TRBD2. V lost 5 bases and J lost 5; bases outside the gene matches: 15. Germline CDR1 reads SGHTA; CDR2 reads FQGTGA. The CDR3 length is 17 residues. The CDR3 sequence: CASSPPLPFGGDNEQFF. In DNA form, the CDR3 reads TGTGCCAGCAGCCCGCCCCTTCCCTTTGGGGGGGACAATGAGCAGTTCTTC. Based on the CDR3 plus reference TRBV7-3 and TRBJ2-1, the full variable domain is GAGVSQTPSNKVTEKGKYVELRCDPISGHTALYWYRQSLGQGPEFLIYFQGTGAADDSGLPNDRFFAVRPEGSVSTLKIQRTERGDSAVYLCASSPPLPFGGDNEQFFGPGTRLTVL.

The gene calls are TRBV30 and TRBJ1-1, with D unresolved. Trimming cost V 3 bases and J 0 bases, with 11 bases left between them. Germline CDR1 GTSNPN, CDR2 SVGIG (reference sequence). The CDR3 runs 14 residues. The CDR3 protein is CAWRARVVNTEAFF. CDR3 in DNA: TGTGCCTGGAGGGCTCGGGTAGTGAACACTGAAGCTTTCTTT.

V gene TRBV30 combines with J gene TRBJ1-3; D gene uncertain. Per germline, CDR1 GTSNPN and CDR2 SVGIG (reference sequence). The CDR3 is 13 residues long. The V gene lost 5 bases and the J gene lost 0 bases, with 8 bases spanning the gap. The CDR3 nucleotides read TGTGCCTGGGGCTCTAACTCTGGAAACACCATATATTTT. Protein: CAWGSNSGNTIYF.

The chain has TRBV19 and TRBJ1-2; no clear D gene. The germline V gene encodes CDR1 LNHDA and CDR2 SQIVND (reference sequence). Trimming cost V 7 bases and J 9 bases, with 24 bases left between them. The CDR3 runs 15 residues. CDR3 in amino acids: CASTPNRGSASSYTF. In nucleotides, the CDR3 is TGTGCCAGTACCCCAAACCGAGGGAGCGCCTCAAGCTACACCTTC.